The present T cell receptor beta chain was sequenced within a study of T cells in Graves' hyperthyroidism and ophthalmopathy (dated by TCRdb to between 2018 and 2021). Broadly, across the study: Peripheral blood was collected at initial diagnosis, before any treatment. A discovery cohort of around 100 patients, 43 with Graves' ophthalmopathy and 57 with stable Graves' hyperthyroidism, was used to find distinguishing TCR V-J signatures. Prospective prediction of ophthalmopathy was tested in an independent validation cohort consisting of about 20 hyperthyroidism patients and more than 15 patients who later progressed to ophthalmopathy. The roughly 90 discovery patients were divided at random into training and test sets in a 7:3 ratio. In addition, the study compared T-cell repertoires in thyroid tissue and in blood from roughly 6 Graves' hyperthyroidism patients. Following sampling, methimazole starting at 30 mg daily was given to hyperthyroidism patients, and high-dose intravenous methylprednisolone was given to ophthalmopathy patients. The paper reports TCR Vbeta CDR3 sequencing of approximately 140 peripheral blood samples: around 45 ophthalmopathy, 75 to 80 hyperthyroidism and 17 progressor patients. Study-wide conclusions, independent of this receptor: Most expanded thyroid clonotypes (frequency above 0.001) were also found in blood, which suggests that blood repertoires may mirror thyroid immune responses. In validation, progression to ophthalmopathy was predicted by the model with almost 71% sensitivity and 72.22% specificity, a median of approximately 6.5 months before onset. Sample size was not statistically predetermined, and investigators were not blinded to group allocation. A 13 V-J signature model separated ophthalmopathy from stable hyperthyroidism, with roughly 88% sensitivity and 81.08% specificity in cross-validation and 80%/75% in testing.

Moderately to severely active disease, a Clinical Activity Score of at least 3, a NOSPECS grade of at least 4, and a duration under 3 months were present in ophthalmopathy patients. The study excluded patients with uncontrolled infections, other autoimmune diseases, pregnancy or lactation. Diagnoses were based on clinical symptoms, serum thyroxine and TRAb, thyroid ultrasound and orbital computed tomography. PBMCs were separated from roughly 10 ml of fresh peripheral blood using Ficoll-Paque density gradient centrifugation. Total RNA was extracted with Trizol reagent, and quality was checked on an Agilent 2100 Bioanalyzer. This clonotype was counted a single time. Its antigen remains undetermined. One base away there is no much larger clone; base qualities are not given. One read gives only weak evidence. The TCR beta CDR3 regions were amplified from RNA transcripts. For the first round of RT-PCR on the TCR CDR3, the HTBI primer set was used together with the Qiagen OneStep RT-PCR kit. Libraries were constructed in a second round of multiplex PCR, after which size selection and purification were performed. Paired-end sequencing of the libraries was performed with 100 bp reads on an Illumina HiSeq2000. On the study's bioinformatics: SOAPnuke was used to process the raw data, throwing out any read that contained adapters or uncalled bases, had a mean Phred below 15, or lacked an exact constant-primer or identifier match. COPE v1.2.5 was used to merge high-quality paired reads, and clonotypes were defined as unique nucleotide sequences. Clonotypes were aligned to IMGT TRBV, TRBD and TRBJ reference segments using MiTCR v1.1. The analysis included only V-J combinations with a frequency above 0.0001, which together covered 98% to 99.2% of the repertoires. The TCS score was defined as the ratio of F50 (clonal expansion) to E x V (chaos), calculated using BLOSUM62-based TCRdist between CDR3 peptides within each V-J. Welch's t-statistics and random forest reduced approximately 520 V-J features to around 14, which were used in a naive Bayes classifier (R e1071). TCRdb's own reprocessing of the public reads used fastp at Q25 and MiXCR and kept productive beta chains. Merged by CDR3 protein, the rows form single entries marked with the most common genes and DNA. TCRdb, rather than the study authors, made the V and J calls. The sample table holds 490,000 or so distinct CDR3 sequences, of which approximately 23% were seen once. The top ten hold under 55% of the sample.

V ends up 6 bases short and J 4 bases short, with an unmatched junction base count of 5. CDR1 WSHSY and CDR2 SAAADI were looked up in the germline V gene. CDR3 length: 14 amino acids, cysteine to phenylalanine. Only CDR3 DNA is held: 42 bases, read in frame from base 1. This clonotype originated in a woman aged 70-85 years with Graves' ophthalmopathy. The sequenced material came from blood. The chain employs TRBV10-2 and TRBJ1-5, with 8 central nucleotides matching TRBD1. The bases are TGCGCCAGCAGGGCTCAGGGGGCTAATCAGCCCCAGCATTTT. It codes for CASRAQGANQPQHF.